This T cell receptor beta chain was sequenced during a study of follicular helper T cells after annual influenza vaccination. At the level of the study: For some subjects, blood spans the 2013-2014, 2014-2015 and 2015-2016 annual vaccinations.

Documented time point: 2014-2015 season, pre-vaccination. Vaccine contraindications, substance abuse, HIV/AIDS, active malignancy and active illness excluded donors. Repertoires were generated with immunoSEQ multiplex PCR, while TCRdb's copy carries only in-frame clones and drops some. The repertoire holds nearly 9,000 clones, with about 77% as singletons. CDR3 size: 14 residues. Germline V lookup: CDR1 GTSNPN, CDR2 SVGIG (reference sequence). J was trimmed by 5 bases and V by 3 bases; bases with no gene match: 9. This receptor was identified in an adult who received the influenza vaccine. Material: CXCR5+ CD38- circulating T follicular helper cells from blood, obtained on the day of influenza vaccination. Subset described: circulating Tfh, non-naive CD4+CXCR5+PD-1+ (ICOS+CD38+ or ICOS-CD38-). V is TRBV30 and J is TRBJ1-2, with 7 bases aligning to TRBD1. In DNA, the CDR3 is TGTGCCTGGAGGGCCGGGGGACAGACATATGGCTACACCTTC. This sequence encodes CAWRAGGQTYGYTF.